This entry lists 15 T cell receptor beta chains sequenced from one sample in a study of blood T cell repertoires in COVID-19. Data came from immunoSEQ multiplex PCR; TCRdb stores just in-frame clones and leaves some out. The sample has fewer than 400,000 clones, about 90% seen once. The sequencing input was PBMCs or T cells enriched from blood (not recorded which). The source of these receptors is a woman aged 30 to 39 who had recovered from COVID-19.

The V call is TRBV9, the J call TRBJ2-2; D call uncertain. This CDR3 has 15 residues. The germline V gene has CDR1 SGDLS and CDR2 YYNGEE. The V end was cut by 3 bases, the J end by 3 bases, with 12 bases between. CDR3 in amino acids: CASSDLGIDTGELFF. The CDR3 DNA sequence: TGTGCCAGCAGCGATCTAGGAATCGACACCGGGGAGCTGTTTTTT.

The chain combines TRBV15 with TRBJ1-4; 8 bases align to TRBD1. The CDR3 loop spans 18 amino acids. Germline-derived CDR1 and CDR2 are LNHNV and YYDKDF (reference sequence). Trimming cost V 0 bases and J 4 bases; bases outside gene matches: 10. For the CDR3, the DNA is TGTGCCACCAGCAGAGATTCAGCGGGGACAGGCCATAATGAAAAACTGTTTTTT. Translation: CATSRDSAGTGHNEKLFF.

The chain carries TRBV11-2 and TRBJ1-3; 7 bases are shared with TRBD1. Per germline, CDR1 SGHAT and CDR2 FQNNGV. V shed 2 bases, J shed 4 bases, and the junction held 8 bases outside the gene matches. The length of the CDR3 is 16 residues. The CDR3 DNA follows: TGTGCCAGCAGCTTACAAGCTAGACAGGGAGGAAACACCATATATTTT. The encoded protein is CASSLQARQGGNTIYF.

The V gene is TRBV9, the J gene TRBJ1-2; 7 nucleotides agree with TRBD1. CDR1 is SGDLS and CDR2 is YYNGEE in the germline V gene. The length of the CDR3 is 18 residues. Unmatched junction bases numbered 20, after V lost 2 bases and J lost 7 bases. Here the CDR3 DNA reads TGTGCCAGCAGCGTGGAGGATGCTGGGGTACAGGGGTTGCGTGGCTACACCTTC. Protein: CASSVEDAGVQGLRGYTF.

This chain uses TRBV9 with TRBJ1-1; 7 bases map to TRBD1. The CDR3 runs 14 residues. CDR1 and CDR2 (germline): SGDLS, YYNGEE. V was clipped by 3 bases and J by 7 bases; unmatched bases: 9. CDR3 loop: CASSGRQGHGEAFF. Written as DNA, the CDR3 is TGTGCCAGCAGCGGAAGACAGGGTCATGGTGAAGCTTTCTTT.

CDR3 sequence (DNA): TGTGCCAGCAGTTTAGACCCCAGGGATGGCTACACCTTC. Translating gives CASSLDPRDGYTF. The chain combines TRBV12-3 or TRBV12-4 with TRBJ1-2, with D maybe TRBD1 (5 bases). The ends were cut back, 1 base at V and 6 bases at J, with 9 bases in the middle. The CDR3 consists of 13 residues.

The chain links TRBV9 to TRBJ1-1; 7 bases line up with TRBD1. Germline CDR1 SGDLS, CDR2 YYNGEE. J gave up 1 base and V 5 bases, and 11 bases lay outside the gene matches. This CDR3 comprises 16 residues. CDR3 amino acids: CASRGPWDSSNTEAFF. As DNA, the CDR3 is TGTGCCAGCAGAGGGCCGTGGGACAGCTCGAACACTGAAGCTTTCTTT.

The chain has TRBV2 and TRBJ2-5; the match to TRBD2 covers 7 bases. The J segment lost 4 bases and the V segment lost 6 bases, leaving 5 bases of the junction unmatched. The CDR3 runs 13 residues. The germline gives CDR1 SNHLY, CDR2 FYNNEI. The DNA for the CDR3 is TGTGCCAGCAGCGCACTAGCGACAGAGACCCAGTACTTC. Its translation is CASSALATETQYF.

The V and J genes are TRBV30 and TRBJ2-2; D is ambiguous. The CDR3 runs 15 residues. V lost 1 base and J 1 base, leaving 10 bases between the germline ends. CDR1 and CDR2 (germline): GTSNPN, SVGIG (reference sequence). The chain's CDR3 is CAWSATARNTGELFF. The CDR3 bases are TGTGCCTGGAGTGCTACTGCAAGGAACACCGGGGAGCTGTTTTTT. The variable domain in full, completed from reference TRBV30 and TRBJ2-2, reads SQTIHQWPATLVQPVGSPLSLECTVEGTSNPNLYWYRQAAGRGLQLLFYSVGIGQISSEVPQNLSASRPQDRQFILSSKKLLLSDSGFYLCAWSATARNTGELFFGEGSRLTVL.

V gene TRBV19 combines with J gene TRBJ1-2; TRBD1 matches at 9 bases. The length of the CDR3 is 13 residues. With 6 bases clipped from V and 6 bases from J, the junction kept 5 bases outside the gene matches. The germline gives CDR1 LNHDA, CDR2 SQIVND (reference sequence). The CDR3: CASRRDRVDGYTF. As DNA, the CDR3 is TGTGCCAGTAGGCGGGACAGGGTAGATGGCTACACCTTC.

This chain links TRBV30 with TRBJ1-2; 7 positions agree with TRBD1. Germline V lookup: CDR1 GTSNPN, CDR2 SVGIG (reference sequence). The trim removed 6 bases at V and 5 bases at J, leaving 6 bases unmatched. CDR3 size: 12 residues. The CDR3 loop reads CACEDRRYGYTF. Here the CDR3 DNA reads TGTGCCTGCGAGGACAGGAGATATGGCTACACCTTC.

In its sample, this clone was seen once. This rearrangement joins TRBV29-1 to TRBJ2-5; TRBD2 matches at 9 bases. The germline V gene encodes CDR1 SQVTM and CDR2 ANQGSEA. Losses at the gene ends were 3 bases for V and 5 bases for J; bases not matched to a gene: 7. The CDR3 consists of 14 residues. CDR3 in amino acids: CSVDASGGHETQYF. The CDR3 region has the DNA TGCAGCGTTGACGCGAGCGGGGGGCACGAGACCCAGTACTTC. The full variable domain, completed using reference TRBV29-1 and TRBJ2-5, is SAVISQKPSRDICQRGTSLTIQCQVDSQVTMMFWYRQQPGQSLTLIATANQGSEATYESGFVIDKFPISRPNLTFSTLTVSNMSPEDSSIYLCSVDASGGHETQYFGPGTRLLVL.

The rearrangement links TRBV5-4 to TRBJ2-7; a possible D gene is TRBD1 (5 bases). Germline CDR1 is SGHNT and CDR2 is YYREEE (reference sequence). Trimming took 0 bases from V and 2 from J, leaving 9 bases between them. The CDR3 covers 14 residues. The CDR3 coding sequence is TGTGCCAGCAGCTTGGTGGCGGACACCTACGAGCAGTACTTC. This encodes CASSLVADTYEQYF.

The V and J genes are TRBV6-4 and TRBJ1-1; weak D call: TRBD1 (6 bases). The CDR3 totals 16 residues. V was clipped by 6 bases and J by 7 bases, with 24 bases between them. Looked up from germline, CDR1 is MRHNA and CDR2 is SNTAGT. CDR3 in amino acids: CASRVTQFGPQGEAFF. CDR3 DNA sequence: TGTGCCAGCAGAGTGACTCAATTTGGGCCACAGGGTGAAGCTTTCTTT.

The chain has TRBV2 and TRBJ2-7; tentatively, D is TRBD1 (7 bases). The V and J ends lost 5 bases and 5 bases respectively, with 13 bases between them. The CDR3 is made up of 13 amino acids. Germline lookup yields CDR1 SNHLY and CDR2 FYNNEI. CDR3 sequence reads: CASSRQGLDEQYF. CDR3 DNA: TGTGCCAGCAGTCGACAGGGACTGGACGAGCAGTACTTC.